The source of this T cell receptor beta chain is a study of T cell responses to AZD1222 COVID-19 vaccine. On this clone: Its antigen is not identified.

Findings and caveats of the study: Epitopes outside B.1.351 and B.1.1.7 mutated regions reportedly drew nearly half of spike TCRs.

This CDR3 is 10 amino acids long. The germline CDR1 and CDR2 sequences are SGHAT and FQNNGV. Trimming pared 8 bases from V and 3 bases from J, leaving 3 bases between. The repertoire was sequenced with immunoSEQ multiplex PCR; TCRdb's copy has only in-frame clones and lacks some. The sample yields tens of thousands of clones, roughly 90% seen once. The sequences come from peripheral blood, collected on day 0 of AZD1222 vaccination. The source of this sequence is an adult in good health. V is TRBV11-2 and J is TRBJ2-3; the D is unclear. CDR3 sequence: CASGTDTQYF. CDR3 coding DNA: TGTGCCAGCGGGACAGATACGCAGTATTTT.